Listed here is a single TCR beta chain. Its antigen remains unknown. Using immunoSEQ multiplex PCR, the repertoire was profiled, and TCRdb retains in-frame clones only, with some absent. The sample lists a few hundred thousand clones, about 86% occurring once. These data belong to a study of cytomegalovirus exposure and HLA in healthy donors. Study context: The same platform was used for the 110 or so validation repertoires as for the 666 first-cohort repertoires, as reported in a later analysis.

While the first cohort had 650 to 850 subjects, the donors belonged to the separate validation cohort of 120 subjects. General study findings and limits: The investigators catalogued 150 to 200 TCR beta chains as cytomegalovirus-associated. Reportedly, diagnosis of cytomegalovirus status by the classifier showed high specificity and sensitivity.

V trimming: 1 base; J trimming: 1 base; junction bases outside the gene matches: 18. This CDR3 comprises 20 residues. Germline V gene lookup returns CDR1 MGHRA and CDR2 YSYEKL. This receptor was identified in a woman between 18 and 29 years old in good health and CMV-seronegative. The sequencing input was PBMCs. V usage is TRBV4-1 and J usage is TRBJ1-1, with 7 positions matching TRBD1. CDR3 DNA sequence: TGCGCCAGCAGCCAAGTTAGTATCCCCTGGACAGGTGGAAAGAACACTGAAGCTTTCTTT. This encodes CASSQVSIPWTGGKNTEAFF.